This T cell receptor (beta chain) was identified in a study of blood T cells in healthy people across ages. Study-wide points: Estimates of diversity drawn from one million T cells were considered underestimates. More naive CD4+ cells and higher diversity marked long-lived donors relative to aged donors.

Sample-barcoded 5' priming and a J-beta primer mix drove a second PCR of roughly 7 to 11 cycles. A template-switch adaptor that had 12 random nucleotides put a tag on each cDNA molecule. TCRdb passed the 5' RACE reads through MiXCR, listing each CDR3 protein once. The table shows roughly 1,500,000 distinct CDR3 sequences, with roughly a third occurring only once. With each sample, at least 5 micrograms of total RNA were extracted. This clonotype was counted only a few times. The antigen remains unidentified. Its ends do not fully match the called genes, so a read error is possible. In germline, CDR1 is DFQATT, CDR2 SNEGSKA (reference sequence). The CDR3 length is 15 residues.

V is TRBV20-1 and J is TRBJ2-5, with 9 bases matching TRBD1. Matching the DNA end better, TRBJ2-7 makes the J call doubtful. The clonotype originates from a woman between 25 and 40 years old in good health. Input material: blood. CDR3: CSVRDRGTGLYEQYF. The DNA for the CDR3 is TGCAGTGTTAGAGATCGAGGGACAGGGCTCTACGAGCAGTACTTC.